This is a list of T cell receptor beta chains from one sample in a study of blood T cell repertoires in COVID-19. The repertoire was sequenced with immunoSEQ multiplex PCR; TCRdb's copy has only in-frame clones and lacks some. The sample yields around 140,000 clones, more than 70% seen once. Sequencing was carried out using peripheral blood. These receptor sequences come from a human donor in a cohort sampled during active COVID-19. The CDR3 runs from the conserved cysteine through the conserved F or W. The D gene is left open where the match is weak. Expanded clones get a size class; other rows say once, few or many, or leave the size out.

>TRBV11-2|-|-|TRBJ2-5
CASSLVVAQETQYF
TGTGCCAGCAGCTTAGTAGTAGCCCAAGAGACCCAGTACTTC
>TRBV5-6|-|-|TRBJ2-1
CASSLADNEQFF
TGTGCCAGCAGCTTGGCAGACAATGAGCAGTTCTTC
>TRBV3-1/TRBV3-2|-|-|TRBJ2-7
CASTSGGYEQYF
TGTGCCAGCACCTCAGGGGGGTACGAGCAGTACTTC
>TRBV10-3|large|-|TRBJ2-1
CAISEGPGKNEQFF
TGTGCCATCAGTGAGGGGCCGGGGAAAAATGAGCAGTTCTTC
>TRBV27|-|TRBD2|TRBJ2-3
CASSLTSGGDTQYF
TGTGCCAGCAGTTTAACCAGCGGGGGAGATACGCAGTATTTT
>TRBV10-3|-|-|TRBJ1-1
CAISDRVGTEAFF
TGTGCCATCAGTGACAGGGTTGGCACTGAAGCTTTCTTT
>TRBV6-5|-|-|TRBJ1-1
CASSYGRLNTEAFF
TGTGCCAGCAGTTACGGCAGACTCAACACTGAAGCTTTCTTT
>TRBV7-8|-|TRBD1|TRBJ2-7
CASSVGWTGGARDEQYF
TGTGCCAGCAGCGTAGGGTGGACAGGGGGTGCCAGGGACGAGCAGTACTTC
>TRBV3-1/TRBV3-2|few|-|TRBJ2-5
CASTHSPEAGTQYF
TGTGCCAGCACCCACTCCCCGGAGGCGGGGACCCAGTACTTC
>TRBV7-2|-|-|TRBJ1-4
CASRLTTNEKLFF
TGTGCCAGCAGGCTAACAACTAATGAAAAACTGTTTTTT
>TRBV30|-|TRBD1|TRBJ1-1
CAWSWTGGPEAFF
TGTGCCTGGAGTTGGACAGGGGGCCCTGAAGCTTTCTTT
>TRBV5-1|-|TRBD1|TRBJ1-3
CASSPTGRTTIYF
TGCGCCAGCAGCCCGACAGGGAGAACGACCATATATTTT
>TRBV6-2/TRBV6-3|-|TRBD2|TRBJ2-7
CASSYAGAYEQYF
TGTGCCAGCAGTTACGCGGGAGCCTACGAGCAGTACTTC
>TRBV3-1/TRBV3-2|-|-|TRBJ1-3
CASSQVNRALGNTIYF
TGTGCCAGCAGCCAAGTAAACAGGGCACTAGGAAACACCATATATTTT
>TRBV19|-|TRBD2|TRBJ2-5
CASSILAGGQETQYF
TGTGCCAGTAGTATTCTGGCGGGGGGGCAGGAGACCCAGTACTTC
>TRBV3-1/TRBV3-2|-|-|TRBJ2-2
CAGSPGGQLTGELFF
TGTGCCGGCAGCCCAGGGGGGCAACTCACCGGGGAGCTGTTTTTT
>TRBV7-8|-|TRBD1|TRBJ1-1
CASSLVHRGRGNTEAFF
TGTGCCAGCAGCTTAGTCCACAGGGGGCGCGGGAACACTGAAGCTTTCTTT
>TRBV29-1|once|-|TRBJ1-1
CSVEDLRGWGEAFF
TGCAGCGTTGAAGATCTTAGGGGTTGGGGTGAAGCTTTCTTT
>TRBV5-4|few|-|TRBJ1-1
CASSRDITEAFF
TGTGCCAGCAGCCGGGACATCACTGAAGCTTTCTTT
>TRBV23-1|-|-|TRBJ1-5
CASSQYQGVCPSLQNQPQHF
TGCGCCAGCAGTCAATACCAGGGTGTTTGCCCATCCTTACAAAATCAGCCCCAGCATTTT
>TRBV18|-|-|TRBJ1-2
CASSPDTLRNYGYTF
TGTGCCAGCTCACCCGACACGTTGAGAAACTATGGCTACACCTTC
>TRBV3-1/TRBV3-2|once|TRBD1|TRBJ1-5
CASSQGAAGGRIPPQHF
TGTGCCAGCAGCCAAGGGGCGGCAGGGGGAAGAATTCCGCCCCAGCATTTT
>TRBV27|-|-|TRBJ1-1
CASRFNEAFF
TGTGCCAGCAGATTCAATGAAGCTTTCTTT
>TRBV4-1|once|TRBD1|TRBJ2-7
CASSQGGQPSYEQYF
TGCGCCAGCAGCCAAGGGGGACAGCCCTCCTACGAGCAGTACTTC